One sample yielded the 15 T cell receptor beta chains listed below, sequenced in a study of blood T cell repertoires in COVID-19. Some clones are missing from TCRdb's copy, which holds only in-frame ones; the method was immunoSEQ multiplex PCR. The sample lists more than 150,000 clones; around 75% were seen once. Sequences were obtained from peripheral blood. These receptor sequences come from a woman at least 80 years old with acute or convalescent COVID-19.

The V gene is TRBV5-1, the J gene TRBJ2-7; TRBD1 matches 10 bases. V trimming: 7 bases; J trimming: 3 bases; junction bases outside the gene matches: 7. CDR1 SGHRS and CDR2 YFSETQ come from the germline V gene. The CDR3 covers 14 residues. CDR3 nucleotide sequence: TGCGCCAGCGGTTCCCGGACAGGGGGCTACGAGCAGTACTTC. Its translation: CASGSRTGGYEQYF.

The rearrangement uses TRBV7-2 and TRBJ1-1; D is unresolved. The germline V and J ends were trimmed by 1 base and 3 bases, with 6 bases remaining between them. Per the germline V gene, CDR1 is SGHTA and CDR2 is FQGNSA. CDR3 length: 13 residues. CDR3 sequence reads: CASSLGPDTEAFF. The DNA of the CDR3 is TGTGCCAGCAGCTTAGGCCCGGACACTGAAGCTTTCTTT.

This clone has a handful of counts. The chain uses TRBV5-5 and TRBJ1-5; the match to TRBD1 covers 7 bases. V lost 2 bases and J lost 2; bases outside the gene matches: 1. Per germline, CDR1 SGHKS and CDR2 YYEKEE (reference sequence). The CDR3 is 14 amino acids. The CDR3 nucleotides are TGTGCCAGCAGCTTAGGGGGCCGCAATCAGCCCCAGCATTTT. Translation: CASSLGGRNQPQHF.

The rearrangement joins TRBV5-1 to TRBJ2-7; 10 nucleotides agree with TRBD1. J lost 4 bases, V lost 4 bases, and 11 bases had no gene match. This CDR3 spans 16 amino acids. CDR1 is SGHRS, CDR2 YFSETQ, per germline. The CDR3 nucleotides are TGCGCCAGCAGCCCTCAGACAGGGGGCTCCACTTACGAGCAGTACTTC. This sequence encodes CASSPQTGGSTYEQYF.

The chain combines TRBV24-1 with TRBJ2-6, with a weak D call TRBD2 (5 bases). The CDR3 runs 17 residues. The V gene lost 4 bases and the J gene lost 2 bases, with 14 bases spanning the gap. Germline lookup yields CDR1 KGHDR and CDR2 SFDVKD. The CDR3 region is CATSETGGVPGANVLTF. The CDR3 nucleotides read TGTGCCACCAGTGAAACCGGAGGTGTACCTGGGGCCAACGTCCTGACTTTC.

As for this clone: The same CDR3 is also encoded by other DNA sequences in this sample. V is TRBV5-1 and J is TRBJ2-3, with 12 positions matching TRBD2. Unmatched junction bases numbered 2, after V lost 2 bases and J lost 1 base. The CDR3 sequence is 16 residues long. Germline V lookup: CDR1 SGHRS, CDR2 YFSETQ. The CDR3 region is CASSLGTSGRTDTQYF. The CDR3 DNA follows: TGCGCCAGCAGCTTAGGGACTAGCGGGCGCACAGATACGCAGTATTTT.

The rearrangement joins TRBV19 to TRBJ1-4; 7 bases match TRBD1. The CDR3 sequence is 15 residues long. The junction had 7 bases not matched to a gene; V was cut back by 5 bases and J by 4 bases. Germline values: CDR1 LNHDA, CDR2 SQIVND (reference sequence). Written as DNA, the CDR3 is TGTGCCAGTAGTCCGACGACAGGGCGTAATGAAAAACTGTTTTTT. Amino acids: CASSPTTGRNEKLFF.

This chain joins TRBV11-2 and TRBJ2-2; D remains unclear. The length of the CDR3 is 19 residues. Germline values: CDR1 SGHAT, CDR2 FQNNGV. Trimming left V 5 bases short and J 2 bases short, with 24 bases between. The CDR3 DNA sequence: TGTGCCAGCAGCCACTACGGCTTCCTGGTGAGGCGAAACACCGGGGAGCTGTTTTTT. This gives the protein CASSHYGFLVRRNTGELFF.

The sample holds a few counts of this clone. The chain employs TRBV6-5 and TRBJ1-1; weak D call: TRBD1 (5 bases). V lost 7 bases and J 0 bases, leaving 9 bases between the germline ends. This CDR3 spans 13 amino acids. The germline V gene encodes CDR1 MNHEY and CDR2 SVGAGI. The CDR3 nucleotides read TGTGCCAGCACTCTCAGGGTGAACACTGAAGCTTTCTTT. This sequence encodes CASTLRVNTEAFF.

This clone was picked up a small number of times. The chain combines TRBV19 with TRBJ2-1; 11 bases map to TRBD2. Germline V CDR1 and CDR2: LNHDA, SQIVND (reference sequence). This CDR3 region has 14 residues. The ends lost 5 bases at V and 6 bases at J; junction bases unmatched: 3. The CDR3 nucleotides are TGTGCCAGTAGTGACGGGACTAGCGGCAATGAGCAGTTCTTC. Translating gives CASSDGTSGNEQFF.

This sequence joins TRBV30 and TRBJ1-4; D ambiguous. With 0 bases removed from V and 2 bases from J, the gap between germline ends came to 13 bases. The CDR3 extends over 16 amino acids. Germline CDR1 is GTSNPN and CDR2 is SVGIG (reference sequence). The DNA for the CDR3 is TGTGCCTGGAGTGTAGGGAGCGTTTTTACTAATGAAAAACTGTTTTTT. This gives the protein CAWSVGSVFTNEKLFF.

J is TRBJ1-3 and V is TRBV7-8; D unresolved. The V end was cut by 3 bases, the J end by 0 bases, with 9 bases between. CDR1 and CDR2 from the germline V gene are SGHVS and FQNEAQ. The CDR3 runs to 15 residues. CDR3 loop: CASSLNSLSGNTIYF. Here the CDR3 DNA reads TGTGCCAGCAGCTTGAACAGCCTCTCTGGAAACACCATATATTTT.

The V call is TRBV7-2, the J call TRBJ1-5; D call uncertain. The CDR3 runs to 14 residues. Trimming took 1 base from V and 7 from J, leaving 11 bases between them. Germline CDR1 reads SGHTA; CDR2 reads FQGNSA. CDR3 DNA: TGTGCCAGCAGCTTAGGAGGGTCGGGGCAGCCCCAGCATTTT. It specifies CASSLGGSGQPQHF.

This clone was observed a handful of times. This chain links TRBV5-5 with TRBJ2-7, with 8 bases aligning to TRBD1. Trimming at V came to 5 bases and at J to 5 bases, leaving 9 bases not matched to a gene. The CDR3 length is 14 residues. CDR1 SGHKS and CDR2 YYEKEE come from the germline V gene (reference sequence). The CDR3 spells CASSAGTGNNEQYF. CDR3 nucleotides: TGTGCCAGCAGTGCCGGGACAGGTAATAACGAGCAGTACTTC.

This rearrangement joins TRBV30 to TRBJ1-1; weak D call: TRBD1 (6 bases). CDR3 length: 16 amino acids. The germline V gene has CDR1 GTSNPN and CDR2 SVGIG (reference sequence). Trimming removed 3 bases at V and 0 bases at J, with 17 bases between. The CDR3 region is CAWSQRGGWVNTEAFF. The CDR3 DNA follows: TGTGCCTGGAGCCAACGGGGGGGCTGGGTGAACACTGAAGCTTTCTTT.